These 26 T cell receptor beta chains share one sample of origin, sequenced in a study of blood T cells in healthy people across ages. Together with a sample-barcoded 5' primer, a J-beta primer mix was included in a second PCR lasting roughly 6 to 12 cycles. Via MiXCR, TCRdb re-called the 5' RACE reads, giving one row per CDR3 protein. The repertoire holds 800,000 to 950,000 distinct CDR3 sequences, about 37% seen once, with roughly 13% in the top ten. Material for sequencing was blood. Receptors were obtained from a man aged 18 to 30 in good health.

This clonotype has at least ten counts. The genes are TRBV12-3 or TRBV12-4 and TRBJ1-6; 7 nucleotides line up with TRBD1. The CDR3 loop spans 14 amino acids. V lost 6 bases and J lost 10; bases outside the gene matches: 9. CDR3 sequence (DNA): TGTGCCAGCAGCAAGACAGGGCTCGGATCACCCCTCCACTTT. Protein sequence: CASSKTGLGSPLHF.

The chain's CDR3 is CASSHRTRGAVNTEAFF. The CDR3 DNA reads TGCGCCAGCAGCCATAGGACCCGAGGGGCGGTGAACACTGAAGCTTTCTTT. The chain links TRBV5-1 to TRBJ1-1; tentative D call: TRBD1 (5 bases). From germline, CDR1 is SGHRS and CDR2 YFSETQ. V was trimmed by 4 bases and J by 0 bases, leaving 19 bases between them. The CDR3 is 17 residues long. Combining the CDR3 with reference TRBV5-1 and TRBJ1-1 gives the whole variable domain KAGVTQTPRYLIKTRGQQVTLSCSPISGHRSVSWYQQTPGQGLQFLFEYFSETQRNKGNFPGRFSGRQFSNSRSEMNVSTLELGDSALYLCASSHRTRGAVNTEAFFGQGTRLTVV.

In this sample, this clonotype turned up many times. CDR3 in DNA: TGTGCCAGCAGCCCCCCTGGCGGGGGGGGGACAGATACGCAGTATTTT. Translation gives CASSPPGGGGTDTQYF. The chain couples TRBV13 to TRBJ2-3, with 9 bases aligning to TRBD2. The J segment lost 3 bases and the V segment lost 5 bases, leaving 9 bases of the junction unmatched. The germline gives CDR1 PRHDT, CDR2 FYEKMQ (reference sequence). The CDR3 runs 16 residues.

This chain connects TRBV9 to TRBJ2-1, with D possibly TRBD1 on 7 matching bases. The CDR3 runs 17 residues. V shed 3 bases and J shed 3 bases, with 19 bases lying between them. CDR1 is SGDLS and CDR2 is YYNGEE in the germline V gene. The CDR3 region is CASSGGDSWDSYNEQFF. DNA for the CDR3: TGTGCCAGCAGCGGAGGGGACTCCTGGGACAGCTACAATGAGCAGTTCTTC.

Details on this clonotype: A much larger clone differs by one base, so this may be a read error. The rearrangement joins TRBV29-1 to TRBJ2-3; 10 bases are shared with TRBD2. J gave up 4 bases and V 0 bases, and 13 bases lay outside the gene matches. Germline assignment: CDR1 SQVTM and CDR2 ANQGSEA. This CDR3 spans 18 amino acids. CDR3 amino acids: CSVEDPERGGSIADTQYF. The CDR3 nucleotides are TGCAGCGTTGAAGATCCCGAGCGGGGGGGGAGCATCGCAGATACGCAGTATTTT.

In its sample, this clonotype was seen a few times. The chain recombines TRBV7-2 with TRBJ2-1, with 7 bases that match TRBD1. J was trimmed by 5 bases and V by 3 bases; bases with no gene match: 7. Per the germline V gene, CDR1 is SGHTA and CDR2 is FQGNSA. This CDR3 spans 15 amino acids. Written as DNA, the CDR3 is TGTGCCAGCAGCTTGACGGGACAGCTCAACAATGAGCAGTTCTTC. The encoded protein is CASSLTGQLNNEQFF.

The V and J genes are TRBV12-3 or TRBV12-4 and TRBJ1-2, with D perhaps matching TRBD1 (5 bases). The ends were cut back, 1 base at V and 7 bases at J, with 10 bases in the middle. The CDR3 is 13 amino acids. CDR3 protein: CASSLVGGSGYTF. DNA for the CDR3: TGTGCCAGCAGTTTAGTCGGGGGGTCTGGCTACACCTTC.

This clonotype occurred many times. The rearrangement links TRBV5-1 to TRBJ2-3; D is uncertain. The CDR3 runs 14 residues. The germline V and J ends were trimmed by 1 base and 2 bases, with 8 bases remaining between them. The germline V gene encodes CDR1 SGHRS and CDR2 YFSETQ. The CDR3 loop is CASSLTGNTDTQYF. The CDR3, as DNA: TGCGCCAGCAGCTTGACGGGCAACACAGATACGCAGTATTTT.

V gene TRBV12-3 or TRBV12-4 combines with J gene TRBJ1-2; D uncertain. Trimming took off 3 bases at V and 8 bases at J, with 13 bases between the two ends. The CDR3 has 13 amino acids. In DNA form, the CDR3 reads TGTGCCAGCAGTTTCCAAACCATGGGGGGCTACACCTTC. This sequence encodes CASSFQTMGGYTF.

This clonotype was counted only a few times. The CDR3: CASSDDRISYQETQYF. For the CDR3, the DNA is TGTGCCAGCAGTGACGACCGAATCTCGTACCAAGAGACCCAGTACTTC. The rearrangement uses TRBV28 and TRBJ2-5; D is unresolved. The germline V gene encodes CDR1 MDHEN and CDR2 SYDVKM. The CDR3 covers 16 residues. V lost 5 bases and J 0 bases, leaving 16 bases between the germline ends.

V is TRBV4-3 and J is TRBJ2-5; D uncertain. The length of the CDR3 is 14 residues. Germline V gives CDR1 LGHNA, CDR2 YSLEER. V gave up 0 bases and J gave up 3 bases, with 8 bases separating them. The CDR3 nucleotides read TGCGCCAGCAGCCAAGATTGGATTAAAGAGACCCAGTACTTC. This sequence encodes CASSQDWIKETQYF.

This clonotype showed up just a few times. The chain is built from TRBV12-3 or TRBV12-4 and TRBJ2-7, with D possibly being TRBD1 (5 bases). V lost 6 bases, J lost 1 base, and 7 bases lay in between. The CDR3 totals 12 residues. The CDR3 DNA reads TGTGCCAGCAGGGCAGGGTCCTACGAGCAGTACTTC. It codes for CASRAGSYEQYF.

This chain connects TRBV7-9 to TRBJ2-1, with unresolved D. The CDR3 extends over 15 amino acids. The germline V and J ends were trimmed by 4 bases and 4 bases, with 14 bases remaining between them. Germline V gene sequence: CDR1 SEHNR, CDR2 FQNEAQ (reference sequence). The CDR3 protein is CASSSDQKAYNEQFF. The CDR3 coding sequence is TGTGCCAGCAGCTCAGATCAAAAAGCATACAATGAGCAGTTCTTC.

The chain employs TRBV7-9 and TRBJ1-1, with D possibly being TRBD1 (6 bases). Germline CDR1 and CDR2: SEHNR and FQNEAQ (reference sequence). The ends were cut back, 4 bases at V and 6 bases at J, with 12 bases in the middle. CDR3 length: 13 residues. The CDR3 DNA reads as TGTGCCAGCAGCTCTGGGGACATCTCTGAAGCTTTCTTT. Amino acid sequence: CASSSGDISEAFF.

The chain is built from TRBV9 and TRBJ2-1, with a tentative D call TRBD2 (5 bases). The V gene lost 0 bases and the J gene lost 8 bases, with 12 bases spanning the gap. Germline V gene data show CDR1 as SGDLS and CDR2 as YYNGEE. The CDR3 has 14 amino acids. Here the CDR3 reads CASSVEVGRDEQFF. CDR3 bases: TGTGCCAGCAGCGTAGAGGTCGGGCGGGATGAGCAGTTCTTC. The full variable domain, completed using reference TRBV9 and TRBJ2-1, is DSGVTQTPKHLITATGQRVTLRCSPRSGDLSVYWYQQSLDQGLQFLIQYYNGEERAKGNILERFSAQQFPDLHSELNLSSLELGDSALYFCASSVEVGRDEQFFGPGTRLTVL.

The chain links TRBV4-2 to TRBJ2-5; 8 bases match TRBD1. The germline gives CDR1 LGHNA, CDR2 YNFKEQ. This CDR3 region has 16 residues. V shed 3 bases, J shed 4 bases, and the junction held 10 bases outside the gene matches. CDR3 nucleotides: TGTGCCAGCAGCCATGATTTTCGGCAGGGGGCAGAGACCCAGTACTTC. It codes for CASSHDFRQGAETQYF.

This clonotype was detected ten times or more. The V call is TRBV12-3 or TRBV12-4, the J call TRBJ2-3, with a possible D match to TRBD2 (5 bases). This CDR3 spans 15 amino acids. Trimming took off 5 bases at V and 2 bases at J, with 14 bases between the two ends. The CDR3 is CASSPLAANTDTQYF. The DNA for the CDR3 is TGTGCCAGCAGTCCTCTAGCAGCGAACACAGATACGCAGTATTTT.

This clonotype was found many times. The chain couples TRBV5-1 to TRBJ2-7, with TRBD1 as a possible D gene (6 bases). The V end lost 0 bases, the J end lost 3 bases, and 7 bases lay between the germline ends. This CDR3 spans 13 amino acids. Per germline, CDR1 SGHRS and CDR2 YFSETQ. For the CDR3, the DNA is TGCGCCAGCAGCTTGGCAGGGGTCTACGAGCAGTACTTC. Translating it yields CASSLAGVYEQYF.

V gene TRBV30 combines with J gene TRBJ1-2, with no clear D. Germline values: CDR1 GTSNPN, CDR2 SVGIG (reference sequence). V gave up 4 bases and J gave up 8 bases, with 20 bases separating them. The CDR3 is made up of 14 amino acids. CDR3: CAWTPGRVGGGYTF. The CDR3 nucleotides are TGTGCCTGGACCCCCGGGCGGGTAGGTGGCGGCTACACCTTC.

The rearrangement joins TRBV15 to TRBJ2-5; a possible D gene is TRBD1 (5 bases). The ends were cut back, 2 bases at V and 2 bases at J, with 21 bases in the middle. The CDR3 totals 18 residues. Germline CDR1 reads LNHNV; CDR2 reads YYDKDF (reference sequence). The CDR3 sequence is CATSRKRWAQGTQETQYF. CDR3 nucleotides: TGTGCCACCAGCAGAAAAAGATGGGCCCAGGGAACTCAAGAGACCCAGTACTTC.

The gene calls are TRBV5-1 and TRBJ1-1, with D maybe TRBD1 (5 bases). V lost 7 bases and J 1 base, leaving 20 bases between the germline ends. The CDR3 spans 16 residues. From germline, CDR1 is SGHRS and CDR2 YFSETQ. The CDR3 nucleotides read TGCGCCAGCGCGGATGGCCAGGGCCTTACGAACACTGAAGCTTTCTTT. It yields the protein CASADGQGLTNTEAFF.

As regards this clonotype: A far larger clone lies a single base away; this is likely a read error. CDR3 nucleotide sequence: TGTGCCAGCAGCTTAACGGAGAGCCAGTACTTC. Translated, it gives CASSLTESQYF. The gene calls are TRBV7-9 and TRBJ2-5; D ambiguous. CDR1 and CDR2 (germline): SEHNR, FQNEAQ (reference sequence). The CDR3 is 11 residues long.

The chain recombines TRBV25-1 with TRBJ1-6, with D perhaps TRBD1 (5 bases). Deletions cut 1 base from V and 6 bases from J, with 13 bases between. The CDR3 spans 16 residues. Germline V gives CDR1 MGHDK, CDR2 SYGVNS. CDR3 in DNA: TGTGCCAGCAGTGAATGGAGGGGAGTGAGTAATTCACCCCTCCACTTT. As protein: CASSEWRGVSNSPLHF.

This clonotype was recorded at least ten times. This chain joins TRBV9 and TRBJ1-2; no clear D gene. V was cut by 0 bases and J by 8 bases, with 14 bases left in between. CDR1 and CDR2 from the germline V gene are SGDLS and YYNGEE. CDR3 length: 14 amino acids. The CDR3 DNA sequence: TGTGCCAGCAGCGTAGGTCTGGAAGCGGGCGGCTACACCTTC. Translated, it gives CASSVGLEAGGYTF.

J is TRBJ1-5 and V is TRBV4-2; D ambiguous. CDR1 is LGHNA, CDR2 YNFKEQ, per germline. V was clipped by 6 bases and J by 0 bases, with 12 bases between them. The CDR3 totals 15 residues. CDR3 sequence (DNA): TGTGCCAGCAGGGAGGTGACTTATAGCAATCAGCCCCAGCATTTT. Protein: CASREVTYSNQPQHF.

This clonotype was detected only a few times. This chain joins TRBV27 and TRBJ2-7; D not resolved. This CDR3 has 13 residues. Per germline, CDR1 MNHEY and CDR2 SMNVEV (reference sequence). The ends were cut back, 4 bases at V and 0 bases at J, with 7 bases in the middle. In DNA, the CDR3 is TGTGCCAGCAGTTCCAAATACTCCTACGAGCAGTACTTC. Its protein product is CASSSKYSYEQYF.